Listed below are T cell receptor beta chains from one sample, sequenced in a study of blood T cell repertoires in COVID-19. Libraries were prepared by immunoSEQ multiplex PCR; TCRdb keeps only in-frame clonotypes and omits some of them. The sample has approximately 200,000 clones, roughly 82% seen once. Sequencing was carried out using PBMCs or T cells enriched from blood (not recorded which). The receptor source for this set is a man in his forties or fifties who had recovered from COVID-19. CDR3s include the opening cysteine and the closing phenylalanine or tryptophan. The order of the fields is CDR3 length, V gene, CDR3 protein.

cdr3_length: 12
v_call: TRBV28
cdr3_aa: CASSLANYGYTF

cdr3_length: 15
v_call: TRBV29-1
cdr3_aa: CSVGGLGGVDTEAFF

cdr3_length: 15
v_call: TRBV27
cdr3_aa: CASSPATGGNSPLHF

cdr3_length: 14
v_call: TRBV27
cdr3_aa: CASSLSGPWNEQYF

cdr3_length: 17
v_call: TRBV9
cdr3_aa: CASSVEQIASGANVLTF

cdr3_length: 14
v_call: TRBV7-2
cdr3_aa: CASSLSRDVETQYF

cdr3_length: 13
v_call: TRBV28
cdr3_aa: CASSLPGITEAFF

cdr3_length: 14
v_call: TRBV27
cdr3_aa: CASSFHSSYNEQFF

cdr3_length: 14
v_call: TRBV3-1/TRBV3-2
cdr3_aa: CASSQEGGSHEQFF

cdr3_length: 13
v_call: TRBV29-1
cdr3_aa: CSVRDSRSYEQYF

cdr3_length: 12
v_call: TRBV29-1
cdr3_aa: CSVDDGDSEAFF

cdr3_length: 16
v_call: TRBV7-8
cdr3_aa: CASSLGGGQGYEKLFF

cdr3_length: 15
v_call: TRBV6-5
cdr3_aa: CASSYSSAGYYGYTF

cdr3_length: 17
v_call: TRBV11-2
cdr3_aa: CASSLALGTGENQPQHF

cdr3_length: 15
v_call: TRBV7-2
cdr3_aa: CASTGLAGDTGELFF

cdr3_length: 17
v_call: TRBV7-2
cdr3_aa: CASSLVGGSSYNSPLHF

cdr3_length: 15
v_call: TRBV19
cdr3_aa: CASSIRSDSNQPQHF

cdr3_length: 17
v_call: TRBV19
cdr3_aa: CASSTLAGTSGANVLTF

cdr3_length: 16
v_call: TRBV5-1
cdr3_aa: CASSLDRVGMNTEAFF

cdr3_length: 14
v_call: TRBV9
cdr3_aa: CASSVRQGNSPLHF

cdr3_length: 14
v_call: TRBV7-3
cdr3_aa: CASSPQGWDTEAFF

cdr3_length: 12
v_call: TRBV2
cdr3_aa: CASRLAGETQYF

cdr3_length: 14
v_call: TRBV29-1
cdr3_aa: CSVQKTGGGTEAFF

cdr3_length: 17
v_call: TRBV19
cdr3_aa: CASSRTSGRASYNEQFF

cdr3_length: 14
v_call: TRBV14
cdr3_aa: CASSPGQGTYEQYF

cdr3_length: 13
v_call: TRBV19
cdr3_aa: CASSFLGAAEAFF

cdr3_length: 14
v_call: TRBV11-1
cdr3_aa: CASSRTGTSTEAFF

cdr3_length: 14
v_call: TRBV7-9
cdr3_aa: CASSLETDNSPLHF

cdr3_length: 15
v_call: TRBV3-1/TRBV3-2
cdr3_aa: CASSPPGSGANVLTF

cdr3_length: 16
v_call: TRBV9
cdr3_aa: CASSVRPGQPNYGYTF

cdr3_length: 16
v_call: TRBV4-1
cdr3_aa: CASSQVWTSTNYGYTF

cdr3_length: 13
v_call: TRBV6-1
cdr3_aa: CASSGARTDTQYF

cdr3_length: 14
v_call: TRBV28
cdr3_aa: CASTEWGGNYGYTF

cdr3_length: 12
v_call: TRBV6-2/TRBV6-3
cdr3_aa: CASSYGWAEQFF

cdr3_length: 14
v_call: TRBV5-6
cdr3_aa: CASRQTGVDYGYTF

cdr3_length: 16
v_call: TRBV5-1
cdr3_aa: CASSPGPGVNKNIQYF

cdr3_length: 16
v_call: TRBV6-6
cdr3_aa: CASSYRGPDYNSPLHF

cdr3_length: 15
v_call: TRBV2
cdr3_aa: CASSLDRVGNQPQHF

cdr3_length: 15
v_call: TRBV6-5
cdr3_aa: CASSYLRRYTGELFF

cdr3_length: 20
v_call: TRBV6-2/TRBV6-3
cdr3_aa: CASSYDLLDEREPDWETQYF

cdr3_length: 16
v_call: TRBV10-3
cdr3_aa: CAISGGQDYSGNTIYF